Only a few counts were recorded for the clone carrying this TCR beta chain. Its antigen is not identified. Germline is not matched at one junction end, which may reflect a read error. The CDR3 has 15 residues. Germline V gene data show CDR1 as SEHNR and CDR2 as FQNEAQ (reference sequence). The data stem from a study of cytomegalovirus exposure and HLA in healthy donors. Findings and caveats of the study: Earlier results showed most TCR beta V segments being productive about 87% or about 30% of the time. Altogether, 150 to 200 TCR beta chains were recorded as cytomegalovirus-associated.

PCR employed 60 Vbeta and 13 Jbeta primers. The assay was immunoSEQ multiplex PCR, and TCRdb's table has in-frame clones only and misses some. The sample includes fewer than 250,000 clones, more than 70% seen only once; the top ten take 1.5% to 2%. The donors were healthy bone marrow donors. Nominal health characterized the donors when sampled, though unrecorded immune exposures were likely. This rearrangement joins TRBV7-9 to TRBJ1-1; a weak D match, TRBD1 (5 bases). The material sequenced was PBMCs. The receptor's source is a man in his forties or fifties in good health and CMV-seropositive. The chain's CDR3 is CSSSHLRGDYTEAFF. The DNA of the CDR3 is TGTTCCAGCAGCCATCTGCGTGGGGACTACACTGAAGCTTTCTTT.